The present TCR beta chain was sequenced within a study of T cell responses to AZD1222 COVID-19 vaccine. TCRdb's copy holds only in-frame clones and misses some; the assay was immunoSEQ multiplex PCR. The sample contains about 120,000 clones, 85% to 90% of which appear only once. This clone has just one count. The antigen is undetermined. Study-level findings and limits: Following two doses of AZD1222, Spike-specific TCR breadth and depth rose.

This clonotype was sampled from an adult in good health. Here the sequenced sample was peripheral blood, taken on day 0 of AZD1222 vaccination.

Here the CDR3 reads CATSPRLETYEQYF. CDR3 in DNA: TGTGCCACCAGTCCCCGACTGGAGACCTACGAGCAGTACTTC. The chain joins TRBV15 to TRBJ2-7; D remains unclear. Germline V gives CDR1 LNHNV, CDR2 YYDKDF (reference sequence). Trimming shortened V by 6 bases and J by 2 bases, and 14 bases separated the two germline ends. The CDR3 totals 14 residues. Together with reference TRBV15 and TRBJ2-7, the CDR3 gives the full variable domain: DAMVIQNPRYQVTQFGKPVTLSCSQTLNHNVMYWYQQKSSQAPKLLFHYYDKDFNNEADTPDNFQSRRPNTSFCFLDIRSPGLGDTAMYLCATSPRLETYEQYFGPGTRLTVT.